This T cell receptor beta chain was observed in a study of CD8+ T cells in alopecia areata. Study details: Severity scores in treated patients reflected the percentage of scalp affected.

The CDR3 extends over 15 amino acids. Germline V gene sequence: CDR1 MNHEY, CDR2 SMNVEV (reference sequence). V lost 3 bases and J 8 bases, leaving 14 bases between the germline ends. A word on this clone: Its antigen is as yet unknown.

Regarding treatment: oral pan-JAK inhibitor, 5-10 mg twice daily. Both peripheral blood and punch biopsies of lesional scalp skin were obtained from patients who had alopecia areata. RNA, once extracted, was reverse transcribed into cDNA for use as the sequencing template. Profiling relied on immunoSEQ multiplex PCR, and the TCRdb table lists in-frame clones only, not all of them. The data show roughly 190,000 clones, 45% to 75% seen once. Study-level findings and limits: Many expanded lesional clones persisted during tofacitinib (in both scalp and blood).

V and J are TRBV27 and TRBJ1-6; TRBD1 might be the D (5 bases). This specimen consisted of CD4+ T cells sorted from blood, obtained at week 4, from a patient treated with tofacitinib. This receptor was identified in a human donor with alopecia areata. The CDR3 region is CASSFAGKLDSPLHF. DNA for the CDR3: TGTGCCAGCAGTTTCGCAGGGAAGTTGGATTCACCCCTCCACTTT.